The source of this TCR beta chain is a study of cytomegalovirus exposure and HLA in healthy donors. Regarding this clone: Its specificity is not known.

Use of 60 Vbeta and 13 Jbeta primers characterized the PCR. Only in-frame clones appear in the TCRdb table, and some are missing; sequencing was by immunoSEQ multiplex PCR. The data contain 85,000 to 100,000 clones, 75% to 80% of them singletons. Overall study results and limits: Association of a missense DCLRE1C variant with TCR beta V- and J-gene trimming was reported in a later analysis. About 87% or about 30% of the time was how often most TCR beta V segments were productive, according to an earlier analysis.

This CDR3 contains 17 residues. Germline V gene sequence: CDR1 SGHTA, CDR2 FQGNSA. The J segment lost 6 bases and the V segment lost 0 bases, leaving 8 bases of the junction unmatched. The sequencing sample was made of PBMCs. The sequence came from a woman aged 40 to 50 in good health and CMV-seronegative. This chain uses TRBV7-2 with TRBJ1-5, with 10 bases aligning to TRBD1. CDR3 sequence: CASSLASGTGAGQPQHF. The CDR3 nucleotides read TGTGCCAGCAGCTTAGCGTCCGGGACAGGGGCGGGTCAGCCCCAGCATTTT. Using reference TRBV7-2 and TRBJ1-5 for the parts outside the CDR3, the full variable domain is GAGVSQSPSNKVTEKGKDVELRCDPISGHTALYWYRQSLGQGLEFLIYFQGNSAPDKSGLPSDRFSAERTGGSVSTLTIQRTQQEDSAVYLCASSLASGTGAGQPQHFGDGTRLSIL.